This T cell receptor (beta chain) was obtained from a study of T-cell memory formation after mild COVID-19. Study summary: Largely, the TCR clusters proved donor specific.

Study-level results: Clones that contracted clustered mainly in CM and EM if CD4+ and in EMRA if CD8+. Certain responding clones were present in pre-infection memory, suggesting participation of cross-reactive memory.

TCRdb reprocessed the 5' RACE reads with MiXCR, giving one entry per CDR3 protein. Here the sample spans around 530,000 distinct CDR3 sequences, about 20% being singletons. V was shortened by 5 bases and J by 5 bases, with 6 bases between the two germline ends. This CDR3 spans 11 amino acids. Germline V gene lookup returns CDR1 SQVTM and CDR2 ANQGSEA. In the case of this clonotype: Its antigen is unknown.

The chain uses TRBV29-1 and TRBJ2-2, with D maybe TRBD1 (5 bases). The sequence was obtained from an adult woman who had mild COVID-19 (a few samples of this study predate the infection). Cell type and time point are not known. Specimen: PBMCs or a T cell subset sorted from them (not recorded which). Written as DNA, the CDR3 is TGCAGCGTTAAGGGGACCGGGGAGCTGTTTTTT. This encodes CSVKGTGELFF.